This is a list of T cell receptor beta chains from one sample in a study of T-cell reconstitution after alpha-beta-depleted transplantation in children. MiXCR, applied by TCRdb to the PCR reads, yields one record per CDR3 protein. The repertoire consists of roughly 500,000 distinct CDR3 sequences, with less than 35% occurring once and the leading ten covering roughly 2.5%. This sample comprised PBMCs from the stem cell graft donor, obtained from the stem cell graft. Receptor source: a human donor who donated a stem cell graft to a child with aplastic anemia. The CDR3 runs from the conserved cysteine through the conserved F or W. The order of the fields is clone size, V gene, D gene, J gene, CDR3 DNA, CDR3 protein. D genes are given only for firm matches. Expanded clones get a size class; other rows say once, few or many, or leave the size out.

NA	TRBV4-3	NA	TRBJ2-3	TGCGCCAGCAGCCAAGATCTGGTAGGGGACGGGGTCACAGATACGCAGTATTTT	CASSQDLVGDGVTDTQYF
NA	TRBV12-3/TRBV12-4	NA	TRBJ2-5	TGTGCCAGCAGTTTAGGTCAAGGGCTGCCCGAGACCCAGTACTTC	CASSLGQGLPETQYF
few	TRBV19	NA	TRBJ1-1	TGTGCCAGTAGTTCCTCCCCGACAGGAGCCACTGAAGCTTTCTTT	CASSSSPTGATEAFF
NA	TRBV7-2	NA	TRBJ1-3	TGTGCCAGCAGCTTCGGGCAGGAGGGAAACACCATATATTTT	CASSFGQEGNTIYF
few	TRBV6-5	TRBD1	TRBJ2-7	TGTGCCAGCAGTTACTCCATCGCGGACAGGGGAGTTTACGAGCAGTACTTC	CASSYSIADRGVYEQYF
few	TRBV6-1	NA	TRBJ2-4	TGTGCCAGCATCTCCGGGACACCCTCCTCGAGCACTCAGTACTTC	CASISGTPSSSTQYF
few	TRBV20-1	TRBD1	TRBJ1-2	TGCAGTGCTAGAGCTCCGGGACAGTATGGCTACACCTTC	CSARAPGQYGYTF
few	TRBV4-3	TRBD1	TRBJ2-1	TGCGCCAGCAGCCAAGGCCCGGGACAGGGAGGCAATGAGCAGTTCTTC	CASSQGPGQGGNEQFF
NA	TRBV19	NA	TRBJ1-5	TGTGCCAGTAGTATAGATAGAAGGCAGCCCCAGCATTTT	CASSIDRRQPQHF
many	TRBV20-1	NA	TRBJ1-6	TGCAGTGCTAGCGCTGTAGGGGATGGATCCCTCCACTTT	CSASAVGDGSLHF
few	TRBV7-2	NA	TRBJ2-5	TGTGCCAGCAGCTTTTTAGCAGTCTTCGGCCAAGAGACCCAGTACTTC	CASSFLAVFGQETQYF
NA	TRBV11-2	NA	TRBJ1-1	TGTGCCAGCAGCACCCGGAACACCCTGAACACTGAAGCTTTCTTT	CASSTRNTLNTEAFF
few	TRBV5-1	NA	TRBJ1-2	TGCGCCAGCAGTCCTGGTGGCAGGAATGGTGGCTACACCTTC	CASSPGGRNGGYTF
few	TRBV11-3	TRBD1	TRBJ1-4	TGTGCCAGCAGCCACCGGGGGCAGGGGGCTAATGAAAAACTGTTTTTT	CASSHRGQGANEKLFF
few	TRBV20-1	NA	TRBJ1-2	TGCAGTGCCTCAAAGGACAGCTATGGCTACACCTTC	CSASKDSYGYTF
few	TRBV9	NA	TRBJ2-5	TGTGCCAGCAGCCCCCGGCCCTCAGAGACCCAGTACTTC	CASSPRPSETQYF
few	TRBV5-1	TRBD2	TRBJ2-5	TGCGCCAGCAGCTTGACAGGAGGAGCGGGAGGGGAGACCCAGTACTTC	CASSLTGGAGGETQYF
NA	TRBV6-5	NA	TRBJ1-1	TGTGCCAGCAGTTACGGTCAGAGTGAAGCTTTCTTT	CASSYGQSEAFF